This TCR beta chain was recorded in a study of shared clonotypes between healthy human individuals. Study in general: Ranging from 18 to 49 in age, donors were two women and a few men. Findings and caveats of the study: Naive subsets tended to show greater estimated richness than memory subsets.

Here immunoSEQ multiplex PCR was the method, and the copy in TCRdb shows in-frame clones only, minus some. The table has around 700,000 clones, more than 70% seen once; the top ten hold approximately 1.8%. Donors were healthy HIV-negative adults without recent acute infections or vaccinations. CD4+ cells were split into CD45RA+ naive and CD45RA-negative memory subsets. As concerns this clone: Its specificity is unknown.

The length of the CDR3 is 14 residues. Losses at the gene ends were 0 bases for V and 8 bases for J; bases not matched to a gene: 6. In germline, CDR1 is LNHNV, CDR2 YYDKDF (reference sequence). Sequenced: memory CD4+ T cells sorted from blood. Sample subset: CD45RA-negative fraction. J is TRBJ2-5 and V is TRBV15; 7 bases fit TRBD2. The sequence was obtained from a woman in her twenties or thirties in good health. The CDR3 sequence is CATSRDVGGLTQYF. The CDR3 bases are TGTGCCACCAGCAGAGATGTGGGAGGGCTCACCCAGTACTTC. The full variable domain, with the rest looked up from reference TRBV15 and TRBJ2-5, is DAMVIQNPRYQVTQFGKPVTLSCSQTLNHNVMYWYQQKSSQAPKLLFHYYDKDFNNEADTPDNFQSRRPNTSFCFLDIRSPGLGDTAMYLCATSRDVGGLTQYFGPGTRLLVL.